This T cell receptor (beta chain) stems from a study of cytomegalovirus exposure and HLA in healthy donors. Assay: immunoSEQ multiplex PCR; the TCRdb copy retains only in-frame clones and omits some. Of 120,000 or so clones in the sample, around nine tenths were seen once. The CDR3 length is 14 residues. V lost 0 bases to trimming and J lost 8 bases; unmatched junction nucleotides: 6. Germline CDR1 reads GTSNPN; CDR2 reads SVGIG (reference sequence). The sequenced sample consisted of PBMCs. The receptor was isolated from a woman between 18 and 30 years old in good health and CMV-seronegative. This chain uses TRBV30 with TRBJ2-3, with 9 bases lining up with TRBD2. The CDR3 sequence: CAWSVRGGVGTQYF. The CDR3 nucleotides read TGTGCCTGGAGTGTCCGCGGGGGGGTCGGTACGCAGTATTTT.